This T cell receptor beta chain derives from a study of T-cell reconstitution after alpha-beta-depleted transplantation in children. Study-wide points: Several hundred expanded graft clones reportedly gave rise to the alpha-beta T cells present about two months after transplant. Surviving recipient T cells and thymic progenitors accounted for the high day-60 TCRbeta diversity observed in some patients. Fresh T-cell production supplied most of the T-cell counts and diversity seen one year after transplant.

This CDR3 comprises 16 residues. Looked up from germline, CDR1 is SGHRS and CDR2 is YFSETQ. Preparation of the TCRbeta library was carried out with unique molecular identifiers. Via MiXCR, TCRdb re-called the PCR reads, giving one row per CDR3 protein. The sample has approximately 630,000 distinct CDR3 sequences; 13% are singletons. As concerns this clonotype: The antigen remains unidentified. One base away lies a much larger clone, so this may be a sequencing read error.

This TCR derives from a girl aged 2 to 10 with congenital amegakaryocytic thrombocytopenia, due to receive a stem cell transplant. Sequences were derived from PBMCs, sampled before TCRalphabeta/CD19-depleted stem cell transplant. This chain joins TRBV5-1 and TRBJ2-1; TRBD1 might be the D (5 bases). CDR3 coding DNA: TGCGTCAGCAGCCTCAACCCAGGGAACTCCTACAATGAGCAGTTCTTC. Translating gives CVSSLNPGNSYNEQFF.